The clone carrying this T cell receptor beta chain is medium-sized (0.01 to 0.1%) by share. The sample originates from a study of spatial heterogeneity in lung cancer. Study overall: The study consistently detected more beta-chain than alpha-chain sequences.

Time point denoted: sample taken at primary tumor resection. Unsorted whole RNA from tumor, nontumor lung or frozen PBMC underwent sequencing. TCRdb ran MiXCR on the 5' RACE reads and lists one entry per CDR3 protein. The sample has 2,500 to 3,500 distinct CDR3 sequences; about 15% are singletons. The sample here was PBMCs, taken at surgery. The receptor was derived from a female donor with early-stage non-small cell lung cancer.

CDR3 DNA sequence: TGTGCCAGCAGTCCCGATAGCGGGACTTCCTACGAGCAGTACTTC. It encodes CASSPDSGTSYEQYF. The chain employs TRBV6-4 and TRBJ2-7; 8 positions match TRBD2. In germline, CDR1 is MRHNA, CDR2 SNTAGT. Trimming removed 5 bases from V and 1 base from J; junction bases left unmatched: 7. This CDR3 has 15 amino acids.